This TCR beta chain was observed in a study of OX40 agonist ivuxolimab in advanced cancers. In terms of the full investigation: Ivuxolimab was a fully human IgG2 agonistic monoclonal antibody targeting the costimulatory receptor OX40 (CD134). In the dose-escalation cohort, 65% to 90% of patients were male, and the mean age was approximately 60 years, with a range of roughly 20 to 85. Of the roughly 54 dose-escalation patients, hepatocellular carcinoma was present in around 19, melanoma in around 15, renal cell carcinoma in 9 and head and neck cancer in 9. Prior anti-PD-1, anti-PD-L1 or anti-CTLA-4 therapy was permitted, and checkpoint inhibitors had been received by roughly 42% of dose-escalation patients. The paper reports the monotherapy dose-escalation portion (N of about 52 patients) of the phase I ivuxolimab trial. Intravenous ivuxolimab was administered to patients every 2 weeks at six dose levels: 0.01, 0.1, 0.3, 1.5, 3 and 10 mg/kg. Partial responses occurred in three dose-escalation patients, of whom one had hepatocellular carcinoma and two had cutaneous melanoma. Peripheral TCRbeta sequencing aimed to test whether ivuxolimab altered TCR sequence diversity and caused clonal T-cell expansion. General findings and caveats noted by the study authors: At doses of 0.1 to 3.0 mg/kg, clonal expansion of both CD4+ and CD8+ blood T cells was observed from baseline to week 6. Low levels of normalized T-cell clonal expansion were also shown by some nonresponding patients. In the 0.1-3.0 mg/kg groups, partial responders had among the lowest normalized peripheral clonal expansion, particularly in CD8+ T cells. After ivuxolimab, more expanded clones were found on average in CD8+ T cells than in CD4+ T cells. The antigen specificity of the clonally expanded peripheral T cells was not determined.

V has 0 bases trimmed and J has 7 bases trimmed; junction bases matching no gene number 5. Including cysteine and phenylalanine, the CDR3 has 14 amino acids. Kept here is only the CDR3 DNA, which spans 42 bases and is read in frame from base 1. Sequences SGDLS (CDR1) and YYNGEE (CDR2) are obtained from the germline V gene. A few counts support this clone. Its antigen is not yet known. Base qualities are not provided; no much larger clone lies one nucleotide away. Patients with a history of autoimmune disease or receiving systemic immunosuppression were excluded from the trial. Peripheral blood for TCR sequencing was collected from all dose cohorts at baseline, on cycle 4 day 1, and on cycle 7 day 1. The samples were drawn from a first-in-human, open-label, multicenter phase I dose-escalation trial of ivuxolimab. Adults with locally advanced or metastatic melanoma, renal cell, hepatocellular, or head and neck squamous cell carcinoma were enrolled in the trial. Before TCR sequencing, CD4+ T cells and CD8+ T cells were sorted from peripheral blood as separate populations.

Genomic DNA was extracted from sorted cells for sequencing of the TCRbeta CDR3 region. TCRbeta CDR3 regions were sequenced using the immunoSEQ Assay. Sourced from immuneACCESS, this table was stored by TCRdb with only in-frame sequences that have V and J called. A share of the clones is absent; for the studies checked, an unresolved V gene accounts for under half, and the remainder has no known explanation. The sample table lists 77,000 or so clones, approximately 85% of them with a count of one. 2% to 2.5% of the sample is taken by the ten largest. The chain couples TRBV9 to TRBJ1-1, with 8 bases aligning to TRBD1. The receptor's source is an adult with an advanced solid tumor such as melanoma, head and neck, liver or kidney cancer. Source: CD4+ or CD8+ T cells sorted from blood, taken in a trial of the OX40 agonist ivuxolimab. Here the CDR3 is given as CASSVDPGQGEAFF. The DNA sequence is TGTGCCAGCAGCGTAGACCCCGGACAGGGTGAAGCTTTCTTT.